This T cell receptor (beta chain) was sequenced during a study of cytomegalovirus exposure and HLA in healthy donors. PCR amplification relied on 60 Vbeta primers (plus 13 Jbeta primers). Here immunoSEQ multiplex PCR was the method, and the copy in TCRdb shows in-frame clones only, minus some. The data contain about 200,000 clones, approximately 86% of them singletons. V was clipped by 11 bases and J by 6 bases, with 13 bases between them. Germline CDR1 and CDR2: LNHDA and SQIVND (reference sequence). The CDR3 loop spans 12 amino acids. This clone has more than one count but fewer than ten. What it binds is not known. Study observations and caveats: TRBV6-2, TRBV6-3 and some other V segments were unresolvable in 87-base-pair reads.

This receptor was taken from a woman aged 30 to 39 in good health and CMV-seronegative. Sample: PBMCs. This chain connects TRBV19 to TRBJ2-2, with D maybe TRBD2 (6 bases). The CDR3 DNA is TGTGCCGGACGGGAGTCTGCCGGGGAGCTGTTTTTT. Translating it yields CAGRESAGELFF.